Detailed here is one T cell receptor beta chain. This sample is drawn from a study of blood T cell repertoires in COVID-19. Authors' processing steps: Amplified reference gene primers provided the basis for estimating nucleated cell counts. Libraries were prepared by immunoSEQ multiplex PCR; TCRdb keeps only in-frame clonotypes and omits some of them. D and trimming come from the DNA, and the V and J calls and clone size come from that table. Here the sample spans some 110,000 clones, 65% to 75% being singletons. The source is a human donor with acute or convalescent COVID-19. The donor label of this sample is uncertain. The sample taken for sequencing was peripheral blood.

The CDR3 loop is CASSFLRGAGDSPLHF. The CDR3 region has the DNA TGCGCCAGCAGCTTTTTAAGGGGCGCTGGGGATTCACCCCTCCACTTT. J is TRBJ1-6 and V is TRBV5-1; tentative D call: TRBD1 (5 bases). CDR1 SGHRS and CDR2 YFSETQ come from the germline V gene. Trimming cost V 2 bases and J 8 bases, with 17 bases left between them. This CDR3 region has 16 residues. Together with reference TRBV5-1 and TRBJ1-6, the CDR3 gives the full variable domain: KAGVTQTPRYLIKTRGQQVTLSCSPISGHRSVSWYQQTPGQGLQFLFEYFSETQRNKGNFPGRFSGRQFSNSRSEMNVSTLELGDSALYLCASSFLRGAGDSPLHFGNGTRLTVT.